These T cell receptor beta chains were read from a single sample in a study of blood T cells in healthy people across ages. TCRdb passed the 5' RACE reads through MiXCR, listing each CDR3 protein once. The sample has about 1.4 million distinct CDR3 sequences; roughly 59% are singletons. Sample: blood. These receptors came from a man younger than 35 in good health. Each CDR3 is given with its conserved first and last residue. A D gene is named only where the DNA matches it firmly. Clone size, where shown, is once, few, many, or a class for clones that have expanded.

d_gene: NA
abundance: NA
v_gene: TRBV27
j_gene: TRBJ2-1
CDR3nt: TGTGCCAGCAGTTTCTCGCAGGGGTACAATGAGCAGTTCTTC
CDR3aa: CASSFSQGYNEQFF

d_gene: NA
abundance: once
v_gene: TRBV5-1
j_gene: TRBJ1-5
CDR3nt: TGCGCCAGCAGCTTAAGTCCTTTACGCAATCAGCCCCAGCATTTT
CDR3aa: CASSLSPLRNQPQHF

d_gene: NA
abundance: NA
v_gene: TRBV21-1
j_gene: TRBJ1-2
CDR3nt: TGTGCCAGCAAAGGTTCCTATGTGAGCTACACCTTC
CDR3aa: CASKGSYVSYTF

d_gene: NA
abundance: NA
v_gene: TRBV7-2
j_gene: TRBJ2-5
CDR3nt: TGTGCCAGCAGCTTGCGGGACTTATTACAAGAGACCCAGTACTTC
CDR3aa: CASSLRDLLQETQYF

d_gene: NA
abundance: NA
v_gene: TRBV5-1
j_gene: TRBJ1-5
CDR3nt: TGCGCCAGCAGCCAATCGGAGGGATTACAGCCCCAGCATTTT
CDR3aa: CASSQSEGLQPQHF

d_gene: NA
abundance: NA
v_gene: TRBV18
j_gene: TRBJ2-3
CDR3nt: TGTGCCAGCTCACCACCGGCAGCCACAGATACGCAGTATTTT
CDR3aa: CASSPPAATDTQYF

d_gene: NA
abundance: few
v_gene: TRBV4-3
j_gene: TRBJ2-1
CDR3nt: TGCGCCAGCAGCCAAGATCAGGGGCAGGCCTACAATGAGCAGTTCTTC
CDR3aa: CASSQDQGQAYNEQFF

d_gene: NA
abundance: NA
v_gene: TRBV4-1
j_gene: TRBJ2-7
CDR3nt: TGCGCCAGCAGCCCACCCAACCGACGGGGCGGCGAGCAGTACTTC
CDR3aa: CASSPPNRRGGEQYF

d_gene: TRBD2
abundance: few
v_gene: TRBV4-1
j_gene: TRBJ2-3
CDR3nt: TGCGCCAGCAGCCGACAAGGGACTAGCGGCACAGATACGCAGTATTTT
CDR3aa: CASSRQGTSGTDTQYF

d_gene: NA
abundance: NA
v_gene: TRBV6-1
j_gene: TRBJ1-1
CDR3nt: TGTGCCAGCAGTGTATCGGGGACGGTGGGTGAAGCTTTCTTT
CDR3aa: CASSVSGTVGEAFF

d_gene: NA
abundance: NA
v_gene: TRBV12-3/TRBV12-4
j_gene: TRBJ1-6
CDR3nt: TGTGCCAGCAAGGGGGTGGGGAATTCACCCCTCCACTTT
CDR3aa: CASKGVGNSPLHF

d_gene: NA
abundance: few
v_gene: TRBV10-1
j_gene: TRBJ1-4
CDR3nt: TGCGCCAGCAGTGGAGGGGTGGATGAAAAACTGTTTTTT
CDR3aa: CASSGGVDEKLFF

d_gene: TRBD1
abundance: few
v_gene: TRBV10-1
j_gene: TRBJ2-5
CDR3nt: TGCGCCAGCAGTGATCCAACAGGGGGAGGAGAGACCCAGTACTTC
CDR3aa: CASSDPTGGGETQYF

d_gene: NA
abundance: NA
v_gene: TRBV15
j_gene: TRBJ2-3
CDR3nt: TGTGCCACCAGCATCCCTTCTAGGGCAGATACGCAGTATTTT
CDR3aa: CATSIPSRADTQYF

d_gene: TRBD1
abundance: NA
v_gene: TRBV6-5
j_gene: TRBJ2-3
CDR3nt: TGTGCCAGCAGTTACTCGGCGGGACAGGGTATCGCATGGTATTTT
CDR3aa: CASSYSAGQGIAWYF

d_gene: NA
abundance: NA
v_gene: TRBV15
j_gene: TRBJ2-2
CDR3nt: TGTGCCACCAGCAGAGTGTTCACCGGGGAGCTGTTTTTT
CDR3aa: CATSRVFTGELFF

d_gene: NA
abundance: NA
v_gene: TRBV5-6
j_gene: TRBJ2-7
CDR3nt: TGTGCCAGCAGCTTGGGACCGCTACACCTAACCTACGAGCAGTACTTC
CDR3aa: CASSLGPLHLTYEQYF

d_gene: NA
abundance: NA
v_gene: TRBV7-9
j_gene: TRBJ2-7
CDR3nt: TGTGCCAGCAGCCCCGTTACTAGCAGCGAGCAGTACTTC
CDR3aa: CASSPVTSSEQYF

d_gene: NA
abundance: NA
v_gene: TRBV12-3/TRBV12-4
j_gene: TRBJ1-1
CDR3nt: TGTGCCAGCAGTTTAGCGCTGGGTGAAGCTTTCTTT
CDR3aa: CASSLALGEAFF

d_gene: NA
abundance: few
v_gene: TRBV5-1
j_gene: TRBJ2-7
CDR3nt: TGCGCCAGCAGCTTCTGGACAACGATTAAGGTAGATGAGCAGTACTTC
CDR3aa: CASSFWTTIKVDEQYF

d_gene: NA
abundance: NA
v_gene: TRBV7-9
j_gene: TRBJ1-1
CDR3nt: TGTGCCAGCAGCTTTGGGGGACGCGCTGAAGCTTTCTTT
CDR3aa: CASSFGGRAEAFF

d_gene: NA
abundance: few
v_gene: TRBV29-1
j_gene: TRBJ2-1
CDR3nt: TGCAGCGTATTCGATTCCCGACAGGTTTACAATGAGCAGTTCTTC
CDR3aa: CSVFDSRQVYNEQFF

d_gene: NA
abundance: few
v_gene: TRBV7-2
j_gene: TRBJ2-3
CDR3nt: TGTGCCAGCAGCCCCTGGGGTTATAGCACAGATACGCAGTATTTT
CDR3aa: CASSPWGYSTDTQYF

d_gene: NA
abundance: few
v_gene: TRBV7-2
j_gene: TRBJ1-1
CDR3nt: TGTGCCAGCAGCTCCCTAGGGGTGAACACTGAAGCTTTCTTT
CDR3aa: CASSSLGVNTEAFF

d_gene: NA
abundance: NA
v_gene: TRBV25-1
j_gene: TRBJ1-2
CDR3nt: TGTGCCAGCAGTTCCCATGGGACTAACTATGGCTACACCTTC
CDR3aa: CASSSHGTNYGYTF

d_gene: TRBD1
abundance: NA
v_gene: TRBV7-2
j_gene: TRBJ1-1
CDR3nt: TGTGCCGGACAGGGGGCAAGTTCGAACACTGAAGCTTTCTTT
CDR3aa: CAGQGASSNTEAFF

d_gene: TRBD2
abundance: few
v_gene: TRBV20-1
j_gene: TRBJ2-1
CDR3nt: TGCAGTGCTCTAGCGGGAGGGCTTGAGCAGTTCTTC
CDR3aa: CSALAGGLEQFF

d_gene: NA
abundance: few
v_gene: TRBV3-1
j_gene: TRBJ2-1
CDR3nt: TGTGCCAGCAGCCAAGATCTGGCTGCAAACCTCTACAATGAGCAGTTCTTC
CDR3aa: CASSQDLAANLYNEQFF

d_gene: NA
abundance: NA
v_gene: TRBV6-5
j_gene: TRBJ2-1
CDR3nt: TGTGCCAGCACCGCAAGCGGGTTCTCCTACAATGAGCAGTTCTTC
CDR3aa: CASTASGFSYNEQFF

d_gene: NA
abundance: NA
v_gene: TRBV20-1
j_gene: TRBJ2-1
CDR3nt: TGCAGTGCTAGCCGATCCATGTCGGAGCAGTTCTTC
CDR3aa: CSASRSMSEQFF

d_gene: NA
abundance: NA
v_gene: TRBV11-2
j_gene: TRBJ2-7
CDR3nt: TGTGCCAGCACCCTAGCCTTCCCCGACGGTACGGACGAGCAGTACTTC
CDR3aa: CASTLAFPDGTDEQYF

d_gene: TRBD1
abundance: few
v_gene: TRBV4-1
j_gene: TRBJ2-3
CDR3nt: TGCGCCACCACGACGACAGGGGATTACACAGATACGCAGTATTTT
CDR3aa: CATTTTGDYTDTQYF

d_gene: NA
abundance: few
v_gene: TRBV6-5
j_gene: TRBJ2-1
CDR3nt: TGTGCCAGCTTTGGGGGGCTGTACAATGAGCAGTTCTTC
CDR3aa: CASFGGLYNEQFF

d_gene: NA
abundance: NA
v_gene: TRBV9
j_gene: TRBJ2-4
CDR3nt: TGTGCCAGCAGCGTAGAGGGAGGCCTAGCCAAAAACATTCAGTACTTC
CDR3aa: CASSVEGGLAKNIQYF

d_gene: TRBD1
abundance: NA
v_gene: TRBV4-1
j_gene: TRBJ1-2
CDR3nt: TGCGCCAGCACCCTGGACAGGGTATCCTATGGCTACACCTTC
CDR3aa: CASTLDRVSYGYTF

d_gene: NA
abundance: NA
v_gene: TRBV6-2/TRBV6-3
j_gene: TRBJ2-1
CDR3nt: TGTGCCAGCAGTTACTACCTCCGACTCACCGCCCACAATGAGCAGTTCTTC
CDR3aa: CASSYYLRLTAHNEQFF

d_gene: NA
abundance: few
v_gene: TRBV12-3/TRBV12-4
j_gene: TRBJ1-5
CDR3nt: TGTGCCAGCAGTTTCGCCCTTCAACGGGAATATAGCAATCAGCCCCAGCATTTT
CDR3aa: CASSFALQREYSNQPQHF

d_gene: NA
abundance: NA
v_gene: TRBV5-6
j_gene: TRBJ2-2
CDR3nt: TGTGCCAGCAGCAACCAAGTGGCAAAGGGCACCGGGGAGCTGTTTTTT
CDR3aa: CASSNQVAKGTGELFF

d_gene: TRBD1
abundance: NA
v_gene: TRBV9
j_gene: TRBJ2-1
CDR3nt: TGTGCCAGCAGCGTCGGGACAGGGTCGAGCTCCTACAATGAGCAGTTCTTC
CDR3aa: CASSVGTGSSSYNEQFF

d_gene: NA
abundance: NA
v_gene: TRBV9
j_gene: TRBJ2-4
CDR3nt: TGTGCCAGCAGCATGGGACCGGGCATTCAGTACTTC
CDR3aa: CASSMGPGIQYF